A few counts support the clone carrying this T cell receptor (beta chain). The source of the sample is a study of identical twins. Only healthy Caucasians were enrolled as donors. TCRdb reanalysed the 5' RACE reads using MiXCR and keeps one entry per CDR3 protein. The sample has roughly 1,500,000 distinct CDR3 sequences, more than 30% seen once. The CDR3 sequence is 13 residues long. Germline V gene sequence: CDR1 ENHRY, CDR2 SYGVKD. V lost 9 bases and J 4 bases, leaving 16 bases between the germline ends. The sequencing input was cord blood. This sequence joins TRBV10-3 and TRBJ2-7, with a tentative D call TRBD1 (5 bases). This receptor was taken from a newborn girl in good health. As DNA, the CDR3 is TGTGCCATAGGGGCCCACACCTCATACGAGCAGTACTTC. It specifies CAIGAHTSYEQYF.